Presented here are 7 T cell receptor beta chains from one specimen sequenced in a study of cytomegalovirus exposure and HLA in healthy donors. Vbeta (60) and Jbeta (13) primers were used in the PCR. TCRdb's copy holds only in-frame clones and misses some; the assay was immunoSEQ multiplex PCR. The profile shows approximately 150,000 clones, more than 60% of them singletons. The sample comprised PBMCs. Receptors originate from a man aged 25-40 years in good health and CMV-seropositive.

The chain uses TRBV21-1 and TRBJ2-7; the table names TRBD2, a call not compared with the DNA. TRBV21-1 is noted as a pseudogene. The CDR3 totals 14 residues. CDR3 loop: CASSKGEWIYEQYF. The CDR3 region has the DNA TGTGCCAGCAGCAAAGGGGAGTGGATCTACGAGCAGTACTTC.

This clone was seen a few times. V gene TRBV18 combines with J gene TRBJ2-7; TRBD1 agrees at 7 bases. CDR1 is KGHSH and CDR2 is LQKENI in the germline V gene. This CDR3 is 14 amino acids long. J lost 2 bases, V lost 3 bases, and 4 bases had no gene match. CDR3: CASSPGQQTYEQYF. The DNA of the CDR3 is TGTGCCAGCTCACCGGGACAGCAGACCTACGAGCAGTACTTC.

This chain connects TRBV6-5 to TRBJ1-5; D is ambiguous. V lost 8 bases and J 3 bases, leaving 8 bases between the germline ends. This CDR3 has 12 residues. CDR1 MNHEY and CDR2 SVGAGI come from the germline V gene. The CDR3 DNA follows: TGTGCCAGCCGGGGAGCCAATCAGCCCCAGCATTTT. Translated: CASRGANQPQHF.

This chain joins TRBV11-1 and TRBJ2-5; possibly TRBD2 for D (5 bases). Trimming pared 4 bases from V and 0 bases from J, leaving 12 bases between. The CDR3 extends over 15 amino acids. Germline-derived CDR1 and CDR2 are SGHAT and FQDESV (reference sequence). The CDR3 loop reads CASSSERMYQETQYF. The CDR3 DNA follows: TGTGCCAGCAGCTCAGAGCGGATGTACCAAGAGACCCAGTACTTC.

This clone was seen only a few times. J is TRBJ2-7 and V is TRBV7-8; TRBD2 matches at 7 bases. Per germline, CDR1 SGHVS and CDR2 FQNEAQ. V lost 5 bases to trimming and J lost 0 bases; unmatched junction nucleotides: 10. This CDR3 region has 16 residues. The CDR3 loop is CASSPLRGFSSYEQYF. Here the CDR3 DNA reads TGTGCCAGCAGCCCTCTGCGGGGGTTTAGCTCCTACGAGCAGTACTTC.

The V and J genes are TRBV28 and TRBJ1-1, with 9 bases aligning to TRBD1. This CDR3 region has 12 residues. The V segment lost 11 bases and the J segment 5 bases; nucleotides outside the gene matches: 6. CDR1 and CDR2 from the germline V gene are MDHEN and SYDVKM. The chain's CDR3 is CAHKTGGTEAFF. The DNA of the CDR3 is TGTGCCCATAAGACAGGGGGGACTGAAGCTTTCTTT.

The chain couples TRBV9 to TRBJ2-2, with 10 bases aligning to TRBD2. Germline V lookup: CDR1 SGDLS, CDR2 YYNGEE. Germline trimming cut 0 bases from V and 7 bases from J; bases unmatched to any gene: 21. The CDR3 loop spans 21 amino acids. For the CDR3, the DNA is TGTGCCAGCAGCGTAGTATCTGGGGGGGGGCTAGCGGGAGTCTTCGACGGGGAGCTGTTTTTT. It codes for CASSVVSGGGLAGVFDGELFF.